This T cell receptor beta chain appears in the sequencing data of a study of shared clonotypes between healthy human individuals. Each replicate PCR on the sorted subsets used 200 to 250 ng DNA (roughly 32,000 T cell genomes). Assay used: immunoSEQ multiplex PCR; TCRdb lists only in-frame clones, some missing. The sample includes about 980,000 clones, roughly 72% of them seen just once. Donors, without exception, were Caucasian adults residing in Nashville, Tennessee. Germline CDR1 SGDLS, CDR2 YYNGEE. V was shortened by 7 bases and J by 0 bases, with 18 bases between the two germline ends. The CDR3 runs to 16 residues.

The clonotype was recovered from a man aged 18-30 years in good health. This chain uses TRBV9 with TRBJ2-3, with D possibly matching TRBD2 (6 bases). The specimen was memory CD4+ T cells sorted from blood. Documented subset: CD45RA-negative fraction. The CDR3 nucleotides read TGTGCCAGCGGGCGGGGCTACGGTTCGAGCACAGATACGCAGTATTTT. Amino acid sequence: CASGRGYGSSTDTQYF.